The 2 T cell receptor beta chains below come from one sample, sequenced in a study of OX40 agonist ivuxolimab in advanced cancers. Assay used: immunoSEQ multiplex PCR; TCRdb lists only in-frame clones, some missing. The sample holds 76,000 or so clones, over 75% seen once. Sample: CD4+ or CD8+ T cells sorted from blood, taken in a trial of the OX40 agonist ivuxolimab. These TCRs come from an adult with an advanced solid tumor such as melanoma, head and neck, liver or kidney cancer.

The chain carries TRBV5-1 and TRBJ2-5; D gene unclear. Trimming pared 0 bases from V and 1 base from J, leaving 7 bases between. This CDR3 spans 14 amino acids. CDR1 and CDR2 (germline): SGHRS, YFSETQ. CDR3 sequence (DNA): TGCGCCAGCAGCTTGGACGGCGCCCAAGAGACCCAGTACTTC. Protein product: CASSLDGAQETQYF.

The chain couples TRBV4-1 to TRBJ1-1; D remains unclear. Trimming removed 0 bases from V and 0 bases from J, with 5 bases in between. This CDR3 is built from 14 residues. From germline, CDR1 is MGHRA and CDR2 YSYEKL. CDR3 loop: CASSQDWVNTEAFF. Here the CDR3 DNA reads TGCGCCAGCAGCCAAGATTGGGTGAACACTGAAGCTTTCTTT.